This is a list of T cell receptor beta chains from one sample in a study of cytomegalovirus exposure and HLA in healthy donors. Clones were read by immunoSEQ multiplex PCR, and TCRdb kept only the in-frame ones, dropping some. The table includes about 98,000 clones, around 68% detected once. Sequences were obtained from PBMCs. The receptors shown here come from a female donor in good health and CMV-seronegative. CDR3s include the opening cysteine and the closing phenylalanine or tryptophan. The D gene is left open where the match is weak. Clone size is shown for a subset of rows, as once, few, many or a class of expanded clone.

CDR3 protein	CDR3 DNA	clone size	J gene	V gene	D gene
CASVGEYSNQPQHF	TGTGCCAGCGTTGGAGAATATAGCAATCAGCCCCAGCATTTT	NA	TRBJ1-5	TRBV6-1	NA
CASTVASGRGNEQYF	TGCGCCAGCACCGTCGCTAGCGGGAGAGGGAACGAGCAGTACTTC	NA	TRBJ2-7	TRBV5-1	TRBD2
CASSLTGGSEQFF	TGTGCCAGCAGTCTGACAGGGGGTAGCGAGCAGTTCTTC	NA	TRBJ2-1	TRBV14	TRBD1
CAWSSGQGADEQFF	TGTGCCTGGAGTTCCGGACAGGGGGCTGATGAGCAGTTCTTC	NA	TRBJ2-1	TRBV30	TRBD1
CASSLAGGGMNTEAFF	TGCGCCAGCAGCTTGGCGGGCGGGGGCATGAACACTGAAGCTTTCTTT	few	TRBJ1-1	TRBV5-1	NA
CAIRPGQGFDEQYF	TGTGCCATCAGGCCCGGACAGGGATTCGACGAGCAGTACTTC	NA	TRBJ2-7	TRBV10-3	TRBD1
CSTYRTNYGYTF	TGCAGCACTTACAGAACTAACTATGGCTACACCTTC	few	TRBJ1-2	TRBV29-1	NA
CASSQALAGAKNEQFF	TGCGCCAGCAGCCAGGCACTAGCGGGGGCTAAGAATGAGCAGTTCTTC	NA	TRBJ2-1	TRBV4-1	TRBD2
CASSLGPGAYGYTF	TGTGCCAGCAGCTTAGGACCTGGGGCCTATGGCTACACCTTC	NA	TRBJ1-2	TRBV7-2	NA
CASVTGTPNTEAFF	TGTGCCAGCGTCACTGGGACACCGAACACTGAAGCTTTCTTT	NA	TRBJ1-1	TRBV28	NA
CASSPGVNTEAFF	TGTGCCAGCAGCCCAGGGGTGAACACTGAAGCTTTCTTT	NA	TRBJ1-1	TRBV14	NA
CATAGSTDTQYF	TGTGCCACTGCGGGAAGCACAGATACGCAGTATTTT	NA	TRBJ2-3	TRBV15	NA
CASSLISSGSNEQFF	TGTGCCAGCAGCTTAATTTCTAGCGGGAGTAATGAGCAGTTCTTC	NA	TRBJ2-1	TRBV7-3	TRBD2
CASSLASTDYTF	TGTGCCAGCAGCTTAGCGTCGACAGACTACACCTTC	once	TRBJ1-2	TRBV7-2	NA